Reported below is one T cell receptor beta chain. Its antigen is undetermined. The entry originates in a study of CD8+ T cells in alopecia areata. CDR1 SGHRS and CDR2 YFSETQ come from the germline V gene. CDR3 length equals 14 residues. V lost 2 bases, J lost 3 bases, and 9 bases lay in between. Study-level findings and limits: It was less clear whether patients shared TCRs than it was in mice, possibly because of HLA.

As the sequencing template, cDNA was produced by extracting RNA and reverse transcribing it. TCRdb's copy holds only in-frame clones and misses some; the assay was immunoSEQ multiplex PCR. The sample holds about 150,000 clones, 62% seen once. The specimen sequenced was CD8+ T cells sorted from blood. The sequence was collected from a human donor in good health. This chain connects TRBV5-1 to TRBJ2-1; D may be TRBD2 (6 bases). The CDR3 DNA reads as TGCGCCAGCAGCTTTTCGGGACTCTACAATGAGCAGTTCTTC. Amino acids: CASSFSGLYNEQFF.